The sample holds a few counts of the clone carrying this T cell receptor beta chain. This record comes from a study of identical twins. TCRdb ran MiXCR on the 5' RACE reads and lists one entry per CDR3 protein. The repertoire holds hundreds of thousands of distinct CDR3 sequences, with 5.5% to 6.5% as singletons. The CDR3 contains 14 residues. The junction had 2 bases not matched to a gene; V was cut back by 5 bases and J by 4 bases. Sequencing was done on a sample of naive T cells sorted from blood. This receptor was taken from a man between 18 and 35 years old in good health. The genes are TRBV12-3 or TRBV12-4 and TRBJ2-5, with 12 bases matching TRBD2. The CDR3: CASSQTSGRETQYF. CDR3 in DNA: TGTGCCAGCAGTCAGACTAGCGGGAGAGAGACCCAGTACTTC.